This T cell receptor beta chain was captured in a study of identical twins. Study findings and constraints: Models, which agreed with sharing between unrelated individuals, nonetheless underestimated the out-of-frame TCR alpha sharing seen in monozygotic twins. A lower insertion count was a feature of abundant cord blood beta clonotypes, with no such feature in memory repertoires. Conclusions leaned on cross-sectional statistical analysis and did not track the same donors over time.

Concerning this clonotype itself: What it binds is unknown.

cDNA molecules carried unique molecular identifiers, and template switching added a universal primer site. TCRdb reprocessed the 5' RACE reads with MiXCR, giving one entry per CDR3 protein. The table lists 200,000 to 300,000 distinct CDR3 sequences, about 10% of them singletons. V lost 2 bases and J lost 5, with 13 bases in between. This CDR3 has 15 residues. Sequencing used memory T cells sorted from blood. The chain has TRBV12-3 or TRBV12-4 and TRBJ2-1; perhaps TRBD2 as D (7 bases). This sequence originates from a man aged 50-59 years in good health. The CDR3 DNA follows: TGTGCCAGCAGTTTAAGGGGGAGGGCAGACAATGAGCAGTTCTTC. Its translation is CASSLRGRADNEQFF.